These T cell receptor beta chains were read from a single sample in a study of cytomegalovirus exposure and HLA in healthy donors. Libraries were prepared by immunoSEQ multiplex PCR; TCRdb keeps only in-frame clonotypes and omits some of them. The repertoire holds about 180,000 clones, with 85% as singletons. The sample taken for sequencing was PBMCs. Every receptor here comes from a man aged 18-30 years in good health and CMV-seropositive. Both conserved end residues are part of each CDR3. A D gene is named only where the DNA matches it firmly. A clone size is listed for some rows: how often the clone was seen (once, few, many), or a class if it is expanded.

>TRBJ2-1|TRBV2|TRBD2|NA
CASSRTSGDISYNEQFF
TGTGCCAGCAGTCGGACTAGCGGGGACATCTCCTACAATGAGCAGTTCTTC
>TRBJ2-7|TRBV5-5|TRBD1|NA
CASSPRQGVILPYEQYF
TGTGCCAGCAGCCCACGACAGGGGGTAATTCTACCCTACGAGCAGTACTTC
>TRBJ2-1|TRBV10-3|TRBD2|once
CAISEGGGSNEQFF
TGTGCCATCAGTGAAGGCGGCGGGAGCAATGAGCAGTTCTTC
>TRBJ2-1|TRBV5-1|TRBD1|once
CASSLVGQGAANEQFF
TGCGCCAGCAGCTTGGTGGGACAGGGGGCGGCCAATGAGCAGTTCTTC
>TRBJ2-3|TRBV6-5|NA|NA
CASSFRVTDTQYF
TGTGCCAGCAGTTTCCGGGTCACAGATACGCAGTATTTT
>TRBJ2-3|TRBV7-3|TRBD1|once
CASSERQGATDTQYF
TGTGCCAGCAGCGAGAGACAGGGGGCAACAGATACGCAGTATTTT
>TRBJ2-5|TRBV6-6|TRBD1|NA
CASTNWGTGAKTQYF
TGTGCCAGCACTAACTGGGGGACAGGGGCAAAGACCCAGTACTTC
>TRBJ1-3|TRBV11-2|NA|NA
CASSLTGHGNTIYF
TGTGCCAGCAGTTTAACAGGCCATGGAAACACCATATATTTT
>TRBJ2-7|TRBV2|NA|few
CASSVSSYEQYF
TGTGCCAGCAGTGTGAGCTCCTACGAGCAGTACTTC
>TRBJ1-3|TRBV28|TRBD1|once
CASSYRGKGNTIYF
TGTGCCAGCAGCTACAGGGGTAAGGGAAACACCATATATTTT
>TRBJ1-6|TRBV19|NA|few
CATNTGNSPLHF
TGTGCCACCAACACAGGAAATTCACCCCTCCACTTT
>TRBJ2-5|TRBV28|NA|NA
CASSLAQGGETQYF
TGTGCCAGCAGTTTGGCGCAGGGAGGAGAGACCCAGTACTTC
>TRBJ2-7|TRBV7-2|TRBD2|NA
CASVNPSSGGLEQYF
TGTGCCAGCGTAAACCCTTCTAGCGGCGGGCTCGAGCAGTACTTC
>TRBJ2-1|TRBV28|TRBD2|once
CASSFRGRANEQFF
TGTGCCAGCAGTTTCCGGGGGAGGGCAAATGAGCAGTTCTTC
>TRBJ2-7|TRBV9|NA|few
CASSVASSYEQYF
TGTGCCAGCAGCGTAGCTAGCTCCTACGAGCAGTACTTC
>TRBJ1-1|TRBV9|TRBD1|NA
CASSGQGNTEAFF
TGTGCCAGCAGCGGACAGGGTAACACTGAAGCTTTCTTT
>TRBJ2-3|TRBV10-2|TRBD2|NA
CASTLVAGRTDTQYF
TGCGCCAGCACCTTAGTAGCGGGGAGAACAGATACGCAGTATTTT
>TRBJ1-2|TRBV6-1|TRBD1|NA
CASNWDRGSGGYTF
TGTGCCAGCAACTGGGACAGGGGATCGGGTGGCTACACCTTC
>TRBJ2-7|TRBV7-9|NA|NA
CASSPSATGSYEQYF
TGTGCCAGCAGCCCTAGTGCGACAGGCTCCTACGAGCAGTACTTC
>TRBJ2-6|TRBV7-9|NA|NA
CASSSPGPGANVLTF
TGTGCCAGCAGCTCCCCGGGTCCTGGGGCCAACGTCCTGACTTTC
>TRBJ2-1|TRBV5-1|TRBD1|NA
CASSSGQKNEQFF
TGCGCCAGCAGCTCGGGACAGAAGAATGAGCAGTTCTTC
>TRBJ2-7|TRBV5-1|TRBD2|once
CASSRTSGPSSYEQYF
TGCGCCAGCAGCCGGACTAGCGGGCCCTCCTCCTACGAGCAGTACTTC
>TRBJ1-2|TRBV28|NA|NA
CASSTPGGRPYGYTF
TGTGCCAGCAGTACCCCGGGGGGGCGCCCCTATGGCTACACCTTC
>TRBJ1-6|TRBV5-6|TRBD1|once
CASSSGTGAYSPLHF
TGTGCCAGCAGCTCCGGGACAGGGGCGTATTCACCCCTCCACTTT
>TRBJ1-5|TRBV27|TRBD1|NA
CASSATGFNQPQHF
TGTGCCAGCAGTGCGACAGGGTTCAATCAGCCCCAGCATTTT
>TRBJ1-5|TRBV18|NA|NA
CASSPSGIDQPQHF
TGTGCCAGCTCACCATCGGGAATTGACCAGCCCCAGCATTTT
>TRBJ2-3|TRBV5-6|NA|NA
CASSLGTTDTQYF
TGTGCCAGCAGCTTAGGGACTACAGATACGCAGTATTTT
>TRBJ1-1|TRBV5-1|NA|NA
CASSLHAGALSTEAFF
TGCGCCAGCAGCCTCCACGCGGGGGCTTTGAGCACTGAAGCTTTCTTT
>TRBJ2-2|TRBV5-1|NA|NA
CASSPLPAGELFF
TGCGCCAGCAGCCCCCTCCCGGCCGGGGAGCTGTTTTTT
>TRBJ1-2|TRBV2|TRBD1|NA
CASSEDRGIYGYTF
TGTGCCAGCAGCGAGGACAGGGGAATCTATGGCTACACCTTC
>TRBJ1-2|TRBV6-1|NA|NA
CASVVRGLDYGYTF
TGTGCCAGCGTTGTTCGGGGTCTGGACTATGGCTACACCTTC
>TRBJ1-2|TRBV28|NA|NA
CASSPPTGYGYTF
TGTGCCAGCAGTCCACCCACAGGCTATGGCTACACCTTC
>TRBJ2-5|TRBV12-5|NA|NA
CASGLYEGGVTAETQYF
TGTGCTAGTGGTTTATATGAGGGCGGGGTGACGGCGGAGACCCAGTACTTC
>TRBJ2-6|TRBV6-5|NA|NA
CASRTGFSGANVLTF
TGTGCCAGCAGGACGGGGTTCTCTGGGGCCAACGTCCTGACTTTC
>TRBJ1-2|TRBV28|NA|NA
CASSSTGYGYTF
TGTGCCAGCAGTTCGACAGGTTACGGCTACACCTTC
>TRBJ1-1|TRBV5-4|NA|NA
CASSLVGRAEAFF
TGTGCCAGCAGCTTGGTCGGGCGGGCTGAAGCTTTCTTT